These 2 T cell receptor beta chains were all obtained from the same sample, sequenced in a study of T-cell reconstitution after alpha-beta-depleted transplantation in children. The TCRbeta library was prepared with unique molecular identifiers. TCRdb redid the calling of the PCR reads with MiXCR, one entry per CDR3 protein. The sample includes 750,000 to 950,000 distinct CDR3 sequences, under 20% of them seen just once. The input for sequencing was PBMCs, mostly from graft donor cells, taken 360 days after TCRalphabeta/CD19-depleted stem cell transplant. The receptors come from a male patient between 5 and 17 years old who had a stem cell transplant for acute lymphoblastic leukemia, so the T cells may come from the graft donor.

The chain couples TRBV5-1 to TRBJ2-1; 11 bases align to TRBD1. The CDR3 totals 14 residues. The V gene's germline CDR1 is SGHRS and CDR2 YFSETQ. The V and J ends lost 4 bases and 7 bases, in that order; junction bases with no gene match: 4. Here the CDR3 DNA reads TGCGCCAGCAGCGTGGGACAGGGGGTAAATGAGCAGTTCTTC. This gives the protein CASSVGQGVNEQFF.

This clonotype was found many times. This rearrangement joins TRBV2 to TRBJ1-1, with 8 bases identical to TRBD1. The junction had 11 bases not matched to a gene; V was cut back by 4 bases and J by 10 bases. Germline-derived CDR1 and CDR2 are SNHLY and FYNNEI. This CDR3 contains 14 residues. Here the CDR3 DNA reads TGTGCCAGCAGTGTCTACACAACAGGGGGTCGAGCTTTCTTT. Translated: CASSVYTTGGRAFF.